This TCR beta chain was obtained from a study of blood T cell repertoires in COVID-19. Background on the study: The United States, Italy and Spain were the sources of the acute and convalescent COVID-19 samples. PBMCs, B-cell-depleted T cells, or T cells were the source of the cDNA or gDNA that made up the material.

Authors' processing steps: By means of reference gene primer amplification, nucleated cell counts were estimated. Profiling relied on immunoSEQ multiplex PCR, and the TCRdb table lists in-frame clones only, not all of them. That table supplies the V and J calls and clone size; D and trimming were determined from the DNA. The sample holds more than 40,000 clones; roughly 90% are singletons and the top ten take over 10%. This clone showed up just once. Trimming took 5 bases from V and 6 from J, leaving 19 bases between them. This CDR3 region has 15 residues. CDR1 is MDHEN and CDR2 is SYDVKM in the germline V gene.

The chain links TRBV28 to TRBJ1-2, with unresolved D. Sequenced sample: peripheral blood. This TCR was recovered from an elderly man with acute or convalescent COVID-19. In DNA form, the CDR3 reads TGTGCCAGCAGTCCCTCCACCGGGTGGATGGATGGCTACACCTTC. Translated: CASSPSTGWMDGYTF.